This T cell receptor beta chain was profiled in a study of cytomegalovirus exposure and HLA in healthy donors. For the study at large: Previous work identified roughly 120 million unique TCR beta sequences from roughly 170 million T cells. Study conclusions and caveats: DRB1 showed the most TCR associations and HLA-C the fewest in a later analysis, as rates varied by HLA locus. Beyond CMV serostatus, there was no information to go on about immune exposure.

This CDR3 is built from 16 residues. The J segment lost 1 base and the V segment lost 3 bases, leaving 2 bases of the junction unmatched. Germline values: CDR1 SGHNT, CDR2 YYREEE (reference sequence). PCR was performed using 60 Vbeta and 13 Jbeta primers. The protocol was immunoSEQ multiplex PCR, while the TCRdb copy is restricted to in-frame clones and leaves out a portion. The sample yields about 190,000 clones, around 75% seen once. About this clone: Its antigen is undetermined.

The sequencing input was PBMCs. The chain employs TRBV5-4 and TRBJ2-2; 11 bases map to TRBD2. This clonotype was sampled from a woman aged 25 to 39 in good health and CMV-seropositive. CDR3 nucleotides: TGTGCCAGCAGCTGGGGGACTAGCGGGAACACCGGGGAGCTGTTTTTT. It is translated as CASSWGTSGNTGELFF.